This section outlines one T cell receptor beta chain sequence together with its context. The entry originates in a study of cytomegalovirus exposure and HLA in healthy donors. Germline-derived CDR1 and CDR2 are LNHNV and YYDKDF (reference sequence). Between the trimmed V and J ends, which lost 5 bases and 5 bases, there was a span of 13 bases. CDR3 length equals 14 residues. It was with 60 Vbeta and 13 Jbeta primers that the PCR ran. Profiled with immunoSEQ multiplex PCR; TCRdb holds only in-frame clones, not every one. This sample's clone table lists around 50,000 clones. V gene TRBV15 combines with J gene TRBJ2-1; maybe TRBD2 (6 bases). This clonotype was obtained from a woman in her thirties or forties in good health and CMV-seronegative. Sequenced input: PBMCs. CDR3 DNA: TGTGCCACCAGCGCGGGGATGGGTAACAATGAGCAGTTCTTC. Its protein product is CATSAGMGNNEQFF.